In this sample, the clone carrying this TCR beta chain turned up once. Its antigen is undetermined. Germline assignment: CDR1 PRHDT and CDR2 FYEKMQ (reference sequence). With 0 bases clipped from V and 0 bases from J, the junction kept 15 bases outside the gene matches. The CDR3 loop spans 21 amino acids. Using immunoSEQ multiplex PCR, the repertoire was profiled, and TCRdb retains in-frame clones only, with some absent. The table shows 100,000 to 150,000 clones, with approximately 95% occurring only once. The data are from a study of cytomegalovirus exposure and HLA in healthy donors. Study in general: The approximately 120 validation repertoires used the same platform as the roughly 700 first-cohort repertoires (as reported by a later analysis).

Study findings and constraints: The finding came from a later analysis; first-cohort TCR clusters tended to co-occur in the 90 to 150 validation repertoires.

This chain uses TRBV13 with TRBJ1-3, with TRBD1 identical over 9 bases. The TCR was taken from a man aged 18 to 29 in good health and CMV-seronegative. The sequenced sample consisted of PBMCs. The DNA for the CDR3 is TGTGCCAGCAGCTTAGGCCGGGCGGGACAGGGCCCCATTTCCTCTGGAAACACCATATATTTT. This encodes CASSLGRAGQGPISSGNTIYF.